This T cell receptor beta chain is from a study of human T cells and chemical hapten exposure. Study-wide points: While controls formed fewer of them, expanded TCRs formed significantly more large CDR3 similarity clusters.

Noted time point: pre-sensitization, week 0. Described treatment: therapeutic diphenylcyclopropenone sensitization with weekly scalp DPC. TCRdb used MiXCR to reprocess the RACE reads, holding one entry per CDR3 protein. The table records around 95,000 distinct CDR3 sequences, 10% to 14% of them present only once. The germline V gene encodes CDR1 MNHNS and CDR2 SASEGT. This CDR3 comprises 13 residues. V was shortened by 7 bases and J by 3 bases, with 10 bases between the two germline ends. Points on this clonotype: Antigen specificity is unknown.

This receptor was identified in a woman aged 60-75 years with alopecia areata. Some clones in this sample may be carry-over from other donors' samples. The chain carries TRBV6-1 and TRBJ1-5; D might be TRBD1 (5 bases). The specimen was whole blood, collected in connection with sensitization to the hapten diphenylcyclopropenone (DPC). CDR3 protein: CASKRGNNQPQHF. CDR3 in DNA: TGTGCCAGCAAAAGGGGAAACAATCAGCCCCAGCATTTT.